A selection of T cell receptor beta chains follows, all from one sample in a study of blood T cell repertoires in COVID-19. Using immunoSEQ multiplex PCR, the repertoire was profiled, and TCRdb retains in-frame clones only, with some absent. The table has about 180,000 clones, 88% seen once. The specimen was PBMCs or T cells enriched from blood (not recorded which). The receptors stem from a woman under 30 who had recovered from COVID-19. CDR3s include the opening cysteine and the closing phenylalanine or tryptophan. D genes are given only for firm matches. Rows may omit the clone size; those that give it use once, few, many or a size class.

J: TRBJ2-7; V: TRBV20-1; size: NA; D: TRBD2; DNA: TGCAGTGCTAGTCGAGGGAGGGCGTACGAGCAGTACTTC; CDR3: CSASRGRAYEQYF
J: TRBJ1-2; V: TRBV7-3; size: NA; D: NA; DNA: TGTGCCAGCAGCCTAGGTGATCGGTATGGCTACACCTTC; CDR3: CASSLGDRYGYTF
J: TRBJ2-3; V: TRBV20-1; size: NA; D: NA; DNA: TGCAGTGCTAGTAGTCCAGCGTCTTTCACAGATACGCAGTATTTT; CDR3: CSASSPASFTDTQYF
J: TRBJ1-3; V: TRBV29-1; size: NA; D: NA; DNA: TGCAGCGTTCAGGGTGGTGACACCATATATTTT; CDR3: CSVQGGDTIYF
J: TRBJ2-1; V: TRBV19; size: NA; D: NA; DNA: TGTGCCAGTAGTATCAGTCAGGGCTACAATGAGCAGTTCTTC; CDR3: CASSISQGYNEQFF
J: TRBJ1-5; V: TRBV6-5; size: NA; D: NA; DNA: TGTGCCAGCAGTTACGGGCGGGGGCAGCCCCAGCATTTT; CDR3: CASSYGRGQPQHF
J: TRBJ2-5; V: TRBV7-8; size: NA; D: NA; DNA: TGTGCCGCCGGGTCGGGGGGCTTTGGGGCGACCCAGTACTTC; CDR3: CAAGSGGFGATQYF
J: TRBJ1-6; V: TRBV30; size: NA; D: TRBD1; DNA: TGTGCCTGGGACAGGGTTAATTCACCCCTCCACTTT; CDR3: CAWDRVNSPLHF
J: TRBJ1-1; V: TRBV5-6; size: once; D: NA; DNA: TGTGCCAGCAGCTTTGCGGGTTCGAACACTGAAGCTTTCTTT; CDR3: CASSFAGSNTEAFF
J: TRBJ1-4; V: TRBV27; size: NA; D: NA; DNA: TGTGCCAGCAGTTTAACATATAATGAAAAACTGTTTTTT; CDR3: CASSLTYNEKLFF
J: TRBJ2-5; V: TRBV4-3; size: once; D: TRBD1; DNA: TGCGCCAGCAGCCAAGAAATACGTGGGACAGGGAGAGTGGCGGGCCAAGAGACCCAGTACTTC; CDR3: CASSQEIRGTGRVAGQETQYF
J: TRBJ1-1; V: TRBV4-1; size: NA; D: TRBD1; DNA: TGCGCCAGCAGCCCCGACAGGGACACTGAAGCTTTCTTT; CDR3: CASSPDRDTEAFF
J: TRBJ2-1; V: TRBV24-1; size: NA; D: TRBD1; DNA: TGTGCCGCCTCGGGACAGGGGACCAATGAGCAGTTCTTC; CDR3: CAASGQGTNEQFF
J: TRBJ2-7; V: TRBV25-1; size: NA; D: TRBD1; DNA: TGTGCCAGCGGGGACAGTCCCTACGAGCAGTACTTC; CDR3: CASGDSPYEQYF
J: TRBJ1-5; V: TRBV24-1; size: NA; D: NA; DNA: TGTGCCACCAGTGATTTGGACAGTCCCCAGCATTTT; CDR3: CATSDLDSPQHF